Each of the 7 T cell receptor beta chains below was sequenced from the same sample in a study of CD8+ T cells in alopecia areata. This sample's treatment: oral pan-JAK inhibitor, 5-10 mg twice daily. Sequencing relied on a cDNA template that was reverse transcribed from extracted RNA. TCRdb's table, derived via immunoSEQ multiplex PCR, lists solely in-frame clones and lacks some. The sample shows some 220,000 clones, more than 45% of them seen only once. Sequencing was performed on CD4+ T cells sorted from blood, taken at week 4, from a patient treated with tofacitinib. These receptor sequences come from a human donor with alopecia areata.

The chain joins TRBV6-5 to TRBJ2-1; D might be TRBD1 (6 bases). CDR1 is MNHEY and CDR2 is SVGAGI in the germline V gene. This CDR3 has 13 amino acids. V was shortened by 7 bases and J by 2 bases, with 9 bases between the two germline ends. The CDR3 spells CASTKGAYNEQFF. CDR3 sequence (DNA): TGTGCCAGCACGAAGGGGGCCTACAATGAGCAGTTCTTC.

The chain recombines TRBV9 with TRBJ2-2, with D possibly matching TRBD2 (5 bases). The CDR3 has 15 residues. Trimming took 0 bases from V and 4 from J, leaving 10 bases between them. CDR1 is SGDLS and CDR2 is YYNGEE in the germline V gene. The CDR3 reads CASSVASSVTGELFF. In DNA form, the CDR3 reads TGTGCCAGCAGCGTAGCTAGCTCGGTCACCGGGGAGCTGTTTTTT.

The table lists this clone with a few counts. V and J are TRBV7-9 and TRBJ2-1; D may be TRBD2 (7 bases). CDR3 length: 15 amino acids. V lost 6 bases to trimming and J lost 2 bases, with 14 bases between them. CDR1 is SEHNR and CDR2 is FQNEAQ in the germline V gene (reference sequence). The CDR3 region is CASRSQGGAYNEQFF. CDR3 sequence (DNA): TGTGCCAGCAGGTCACAAGGGGGGGCCTACAATGAGCAGTTCTTC.

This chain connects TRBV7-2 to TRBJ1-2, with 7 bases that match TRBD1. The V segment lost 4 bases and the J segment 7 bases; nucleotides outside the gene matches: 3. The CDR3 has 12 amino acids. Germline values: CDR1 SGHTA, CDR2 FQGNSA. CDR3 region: CASSSNRGGYTF. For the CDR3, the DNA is TGTGCCAGCAGCTCCAACAGGGGTGGCTACACCTTC. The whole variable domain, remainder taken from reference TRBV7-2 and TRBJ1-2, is GAGVSQSPSNKVTEKGKDVELRCDPISGHTALYWYRQSLGQGLEFLIYFQGNSAPDKSGLPSDRFSAERTGGSVSTLTIQRTQQEDSAVYLCASSSNRGGYTFGSGTRLTVV.

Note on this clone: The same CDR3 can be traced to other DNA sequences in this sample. The CDR3 loop is CAWSVRGEGSPLHF. The CDR3 nucleotides read TGTGCCTGGAGTGTACGGGGGGAAGGTTCACCCCTCCACTTT. The rearrangement joins TRBV30 to TRBJ1-6; D possibly corresponds to TRBD1 (5 bases). Trimming shortened V by 0 bases and J by 9 bases, and 12 bases separated the two germline ends. Germline CDR1 GTSNPN, CDR2 SVGIG (reference sequence). The CDR3 has 14 residues.

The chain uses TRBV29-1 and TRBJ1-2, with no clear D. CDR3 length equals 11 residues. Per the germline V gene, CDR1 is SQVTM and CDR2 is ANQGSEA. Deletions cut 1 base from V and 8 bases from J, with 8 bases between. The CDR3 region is CSVEVVGGYTF. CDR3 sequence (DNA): TGCAGCGTTGAAGTTGTGGGGGGCTACACCTTC. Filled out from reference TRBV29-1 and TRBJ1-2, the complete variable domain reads SAVISQKPSRDICQRGTSLTIQCQVDSQVTMMFWYRQQPGQSLTLIATANQGSEATYESGFVIDKFPISRPNLTFSTLTVSNMSPEDSSIYLCSVEVVGGYTFGSGTRLTVV.

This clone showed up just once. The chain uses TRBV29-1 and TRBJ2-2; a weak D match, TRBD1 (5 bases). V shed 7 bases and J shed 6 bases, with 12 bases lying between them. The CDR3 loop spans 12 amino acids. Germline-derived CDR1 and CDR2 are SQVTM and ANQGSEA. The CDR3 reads CSAMGQAGELFF. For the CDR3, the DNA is TGCAGCGCCATGGGGCAGGCCGGGGAGCTGTTTTTT.